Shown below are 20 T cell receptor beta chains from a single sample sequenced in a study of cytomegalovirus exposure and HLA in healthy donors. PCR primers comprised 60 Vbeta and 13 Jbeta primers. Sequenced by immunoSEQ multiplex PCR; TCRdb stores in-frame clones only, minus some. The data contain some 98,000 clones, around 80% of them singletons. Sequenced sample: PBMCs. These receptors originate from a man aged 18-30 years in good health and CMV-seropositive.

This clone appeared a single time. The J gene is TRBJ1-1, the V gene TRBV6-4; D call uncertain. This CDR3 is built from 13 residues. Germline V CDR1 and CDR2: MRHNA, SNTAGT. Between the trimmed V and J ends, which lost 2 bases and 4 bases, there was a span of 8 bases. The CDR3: CASSDGVATEAFF. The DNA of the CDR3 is TGTGCCAGCAGTGACGGAGTTGCCACTGAAGCTTTCTTT.

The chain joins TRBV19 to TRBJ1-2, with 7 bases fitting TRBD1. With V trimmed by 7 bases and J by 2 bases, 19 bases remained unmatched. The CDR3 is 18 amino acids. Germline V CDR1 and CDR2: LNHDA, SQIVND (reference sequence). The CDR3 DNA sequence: TGTGCCAGTACCTTGGAGTACAGGGGAACCCGGCGAAACTATGGCTACACCTTC. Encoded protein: CASTLEYRGTRRNYGYTF. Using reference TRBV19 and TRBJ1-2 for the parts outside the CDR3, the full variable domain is DGGITQSPKYLFRKEGQNVTLSCEQNLNHDAMYWYRQDPGQGLRLIYYSQIVNDFQKGDIAEGYSVSREKKESFPLTVTSAQKNPTAFYLCASTLEYRGTRRNYGYTFGSGTRLTVV.

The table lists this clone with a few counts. The CDR3: CAWSPWTGGSSNTGELFF. CDR3 nucleotides: TGTGCCTGGAGTCCCTGGACAGGGGGGTCCTCGAACACCGGGGAGCTGTTTTTT. The chain combines TRBV30 with TRBJ2-2; 10 bases align to TRBD1. V shed 2 bases and J 0 bases; nucleotides not matched to a gene: 9. Germline CDR1 GTSNPN, CDR2 SVGIG (reference sequence). There are 18 residues in the CDR3.

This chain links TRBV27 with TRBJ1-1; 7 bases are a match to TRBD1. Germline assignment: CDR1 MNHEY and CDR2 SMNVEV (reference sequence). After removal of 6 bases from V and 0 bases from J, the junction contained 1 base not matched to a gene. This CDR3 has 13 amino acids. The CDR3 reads CASRDRMNTEAFF. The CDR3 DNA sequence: TGTGCCAGCAGGGACAGGATGAACACTGAAGCTTTCTTT.

The CDR3 here is CASSYWGQTQETQYF. CDR3 DNA sequence: TGTGCCAGCAGTTACTGGGGACAGACACAAGAGACCCAGTACTTC. V usage is TRBV28 and J usage is TRBJ2-5; 7 nucleotides line up with TRBD1. The germline gives CDR1 MDHEN, CDR2 SYDVKM. With V trimmed by 4 bases and J by 2 bases, 7 bases remained unmatched. The CDR3 sequence is 15 residues long.

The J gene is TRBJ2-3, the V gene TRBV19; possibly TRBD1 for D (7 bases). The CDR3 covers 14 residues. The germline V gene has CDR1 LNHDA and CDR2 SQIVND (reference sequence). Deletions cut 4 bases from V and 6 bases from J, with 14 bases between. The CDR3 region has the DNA TGTGCCAGTAGTACCCGACAGGGAGGTGATACGCAGTATTTT. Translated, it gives CASSTRQGGDTQYF. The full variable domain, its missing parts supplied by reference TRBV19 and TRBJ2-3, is DGGITQSPKYLFRKEGQNVTLSCEQNLNHDAMYWYRQDPGQGLRLIYYSQIVNDFQKGDIAEGYSVSREKKESFPLTVTSAQKNPTAFYLCASSTRQGGDTQYFGPGTRLTVL.

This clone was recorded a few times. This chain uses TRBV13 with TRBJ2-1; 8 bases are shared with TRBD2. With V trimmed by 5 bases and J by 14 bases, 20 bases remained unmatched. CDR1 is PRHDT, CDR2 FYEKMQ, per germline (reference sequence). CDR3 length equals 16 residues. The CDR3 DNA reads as TGTGCCAGCAGCCCTTCAGCGGGGGTCCGCCTCATCCTGGAGTTCTTC. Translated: CASSPSAGVRLILEFF.

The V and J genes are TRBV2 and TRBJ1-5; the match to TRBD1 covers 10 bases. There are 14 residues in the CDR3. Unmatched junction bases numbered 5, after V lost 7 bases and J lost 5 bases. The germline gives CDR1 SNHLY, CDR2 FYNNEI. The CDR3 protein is CASKGGQGYQPQHF. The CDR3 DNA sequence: TGTGCCAGCAAGGGGGGACAGGGGTATCAGCCCCAGCATTTT.

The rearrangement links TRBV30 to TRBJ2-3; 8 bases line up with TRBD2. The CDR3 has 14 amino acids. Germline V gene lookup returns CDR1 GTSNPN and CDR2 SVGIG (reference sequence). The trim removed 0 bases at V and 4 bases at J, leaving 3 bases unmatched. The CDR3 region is CAWSVGAGADTQYF. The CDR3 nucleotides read TGTGCCTGGAGTGTAGGAGCGGGGGCAGATACGCAGTATTTT.

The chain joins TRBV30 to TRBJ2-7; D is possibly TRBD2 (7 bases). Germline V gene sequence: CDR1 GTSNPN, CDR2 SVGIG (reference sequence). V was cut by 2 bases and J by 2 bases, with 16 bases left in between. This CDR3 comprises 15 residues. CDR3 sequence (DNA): TGTGCCTGGAGTAGGGTGGGGGGGGCCGCCTACGAGCAGTACTTC. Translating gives CAWSRVGGAAYEQYF.

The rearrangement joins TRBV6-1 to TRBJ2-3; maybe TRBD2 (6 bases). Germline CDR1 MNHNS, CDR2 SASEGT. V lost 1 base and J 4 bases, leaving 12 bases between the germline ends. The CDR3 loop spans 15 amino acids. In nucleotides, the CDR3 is TGTGCCAGCAGTGAAGTCGGCGGGGCGGCAGATACGCAGTATTTT. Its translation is CASSEVGGAADTQYF.

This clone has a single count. The CDR3 is CASSSPPKNYGYTF. The CDR3 region has the DNA TGTGCCAGCAGTTCCCCCCCCAAAAACTATGGCTACACCTTC. The rearrangement links TRBV28 to TRBJ1-2; D call uncertain. Trimming stripped 4 bases from V and 2 bases from J, with 11 bases between. The CDR3 sequence is 14 residues long. Germline-derived CDR1 and CDR2 are MDHEN and SYDVKM.

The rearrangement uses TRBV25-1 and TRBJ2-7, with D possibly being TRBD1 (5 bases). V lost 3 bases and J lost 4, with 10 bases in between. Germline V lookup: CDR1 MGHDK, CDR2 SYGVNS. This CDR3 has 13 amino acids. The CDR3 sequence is CASSDREPYEQYF. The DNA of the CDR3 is TGTGCCAGCAGTGACAGGGAACCTTACGAGCAGTACTTC.

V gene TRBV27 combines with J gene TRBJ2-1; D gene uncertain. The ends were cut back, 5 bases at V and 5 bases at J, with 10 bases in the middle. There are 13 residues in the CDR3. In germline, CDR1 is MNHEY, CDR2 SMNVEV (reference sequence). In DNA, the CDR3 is TGTGCCAGCAGTCCCAGACTTGACAATGAGCAGTTCTTC. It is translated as CASSPRLDNEQFF.

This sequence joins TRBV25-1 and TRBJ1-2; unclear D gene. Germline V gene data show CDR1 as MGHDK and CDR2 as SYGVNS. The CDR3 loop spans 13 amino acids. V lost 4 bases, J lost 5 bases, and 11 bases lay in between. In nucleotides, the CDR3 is TGTGCCAGCAGTGGCGGGCACATTTATGGCTACACCTTC. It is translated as CASSGGHIYGYTF.

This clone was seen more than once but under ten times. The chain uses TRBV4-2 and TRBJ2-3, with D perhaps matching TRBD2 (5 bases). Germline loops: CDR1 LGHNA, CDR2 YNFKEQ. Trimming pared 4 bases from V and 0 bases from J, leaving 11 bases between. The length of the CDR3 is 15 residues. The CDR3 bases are TGTGCCAGCAGCCCGACTACCCTTAGCACAGATACGCAGTATTTT. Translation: CASSPTTLSTDTQYF.

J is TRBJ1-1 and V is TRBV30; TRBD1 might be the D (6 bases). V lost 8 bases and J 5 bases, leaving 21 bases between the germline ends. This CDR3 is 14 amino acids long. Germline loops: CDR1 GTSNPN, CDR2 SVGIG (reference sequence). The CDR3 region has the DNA TGTGCCCTACGAGGGGGGGGCGCGTTTACTGAAGCTTTCTTT. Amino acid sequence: CALRGGGAFTEAFF.

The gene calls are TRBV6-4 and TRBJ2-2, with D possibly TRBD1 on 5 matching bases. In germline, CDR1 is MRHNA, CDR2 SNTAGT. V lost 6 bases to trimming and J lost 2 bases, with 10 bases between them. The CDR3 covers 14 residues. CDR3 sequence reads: CASRKGANTGELFF. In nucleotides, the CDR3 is TGTGCCAGCAGGAAAGGGGCCAACACCGGGGAGCTGTTTTTT.

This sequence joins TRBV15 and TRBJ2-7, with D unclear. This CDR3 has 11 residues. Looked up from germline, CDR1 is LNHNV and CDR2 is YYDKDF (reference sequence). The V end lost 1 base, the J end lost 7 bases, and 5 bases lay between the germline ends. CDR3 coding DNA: TGTGCCACCAGCAGAGGAGTGGAGCAGTACTTC. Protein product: CATSRGVEQYF.

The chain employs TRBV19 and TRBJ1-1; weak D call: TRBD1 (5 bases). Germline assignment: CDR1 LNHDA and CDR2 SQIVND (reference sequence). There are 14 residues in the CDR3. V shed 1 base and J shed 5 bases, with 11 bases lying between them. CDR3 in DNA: TGTGCCAGTAGTATAGTTCAGGGCGATACTGAAGCTTTCTTT. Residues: CASSIVQGDTEAFF.